This TCR beta chain was identified during a study of cytomegalovirus exposure and HLA in healthy donors. The data were produced by immunoSEQ multiplex PCR, yet TCRdb's version contains in-frame clones alone and is incomplete. The sample yields fewer than 300,000 clones, roughly 90% seen once. CDR1 is MDHEN and CDR2 is SYDVKM in the germline V gene. The CDR3 is made up of 16 amino acids. Deletions cut 4 bases from V and 0 bases from J, with 13 bases between. The study's findings and limits: A subsequent analysis found that TCR clusters from the first cohort also tended to co-occur in the roughly 120 validation repertoires, with 94% of cluster scores above 0. CMV antigen specificity of a few CMV-associated chains was confirmed in vitro. It was approximately 160 TCR beta chains that were listed as cytomegalovirus-associated.

From the 120-subject validation cohort, which was separate from the roughly 700-subject first cohort, the donors were drawn. As for this clone: Its target is not known.

Sequenced: PBMCs. This TCR was sampled from a woman aged 18-30 years in good health and CMV-seronegative. V usage is TRBV28 and J usage is TRBJ1-5, with TRBD1 as a possible D gene (5 bases). CDR3 loop: CASSSYGTYSNQPQHF. CDR3 bases: TGTGCCAGCAGTTCCTACGGGACTTATAGCAATCAGCCCCAGCATTTT.